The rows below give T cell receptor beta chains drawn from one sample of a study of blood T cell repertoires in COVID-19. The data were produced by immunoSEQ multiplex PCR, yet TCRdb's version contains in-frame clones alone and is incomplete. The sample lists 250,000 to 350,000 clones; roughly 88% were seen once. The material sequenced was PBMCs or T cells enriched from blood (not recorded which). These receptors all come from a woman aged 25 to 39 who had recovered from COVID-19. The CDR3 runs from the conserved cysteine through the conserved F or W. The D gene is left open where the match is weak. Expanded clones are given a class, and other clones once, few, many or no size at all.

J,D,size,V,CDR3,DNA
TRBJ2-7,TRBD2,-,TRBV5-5,CASSLRSGLAGGGYEQYF,TGTGCCAGCAGCTTGAGGTCGGGACTAGCGGGAGGTGGCTACGAGCAGTACTTC
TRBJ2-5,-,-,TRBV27,CASSFWEHGQETQYF,TGTGCCAGCAGTTTCTGGGAGCACGGTCAAGAGACCCAGTACTTC
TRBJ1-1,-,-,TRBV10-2,CASSGLTGTEAFF,TGCGCCAGCTCCGGACTCACGGGCACTGAAGCTTTCTTT
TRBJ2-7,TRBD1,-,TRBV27,CASSFTPPTWDSPYEQYF,TGTGCCAGCAGTTTCACCCCCCCTACCTGGGACAGTCCCTACGAGCAGTACTTC
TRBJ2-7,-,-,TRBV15,CATSGAWTDEQYF,TGTGCCACCAGCGGCGCCTGGACAGACGAGCAGTACTTC
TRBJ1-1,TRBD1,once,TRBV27,CASAAGQGMNTEAFF,TGTGCCAGCGCCGCGGGACAGGGGATGAACACTGAAGCTTTCTTT
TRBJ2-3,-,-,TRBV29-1,CSVGGRDNTQYF,TGCAGCGTTGGAGGGCGTGACAATACGCAGTATTTT
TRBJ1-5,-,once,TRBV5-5,CASSPDLSNQPQHF,TGTGCCAGCAGCCCAGATCTCTCAAATCAGCCCCAGCATTTT
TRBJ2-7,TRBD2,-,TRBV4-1,CASSQVLLAGIYEQYF,TGCGCCAGCAGCCAAGTTCTCCTAGCGGGGATCTACGAGCAGTACTTC
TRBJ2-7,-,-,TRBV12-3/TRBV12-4,CASSAGLTYEQYF,TGTGCCAGCAGCGCGGGACTCACCTACGAGCAGTACTTC
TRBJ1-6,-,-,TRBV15,CATSRDLARQVNSPLHF,TGTGCCACCAGCAGAGATCTTGCACGACAAGTTAATTCACCCCTCCACTTT
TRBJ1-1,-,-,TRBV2,CASRAGVNTEAFF,TGTGCCAGCAGGGCCGGGGTTAACACTGAAGCTTTCTTT
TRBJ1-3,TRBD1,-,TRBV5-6,CASSVGQGANTIYF,TGTGCCAGCAGCGTGGGACAGGGGGCGAACACCATATATTTT
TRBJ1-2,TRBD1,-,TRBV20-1,CSAPGGGGYTF,TGCAGTGCCCCAGGGGGCGGTGGCTACACCTTC
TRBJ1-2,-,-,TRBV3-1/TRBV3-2,CASSQGGAYGYTF,TGTGCCAGCAGCCAGGGGGGGGCCTATGGCTACACCTTC
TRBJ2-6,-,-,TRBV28,CASKLSKSSGANVLTF,TGTGCCAGCAAGCTATCCAAGAGCTCTGGGGCCAACGTCCTGACTTTC
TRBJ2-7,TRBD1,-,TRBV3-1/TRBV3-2,CASSQKPGQGSEQYF,TGTGCCAGCAGCCAAAAGCCGGGACAGGGGTCCGAGCAGTACTTC
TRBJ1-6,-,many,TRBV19,CASSIAQGGGSPLHF,TGTGCCAGTAGTATCGCACAGGGAGGGGGTTCACCCCTCCACTTT
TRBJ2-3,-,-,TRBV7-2,CASSLAGFTDTQYF,TGTGCCAGCAGCTTGGCAGGATTCACAGATACGCAGTATTTT
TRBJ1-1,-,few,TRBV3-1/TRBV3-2,CASRGLPRREAPSYTEAFF,TGTGCCAGCAGGGGCCTTCCCCGCCGGGAGGCCCCATCTTACACTGAAGCTTTCTTT
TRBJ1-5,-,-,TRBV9,CASSVNGDSNQPQHF,TGTGCCAGCAGCGTGAACGGTGATAGCAATCAGCCCCAGCATTTT
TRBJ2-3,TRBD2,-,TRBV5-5,CASSYGTSGRGRDTQYF,TGTGCCAGCAGCTATGGGACTAGCGGGAGGGGTAGAGATACGCAGTATTTT
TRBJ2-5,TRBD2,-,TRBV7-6,CASSLMFPEIAGGHETQYF,TGTGCCAGCAGCTTAATGTTCCCAGAGATAGCGGGGGGGCACGAGACCCAGTACTTC
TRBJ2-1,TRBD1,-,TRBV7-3,CASSLDRFNEQFF,TGTGCCAGCAGCTTGGACAGGTTCAATGAGCAGTTCTTC
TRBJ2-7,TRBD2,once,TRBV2,CASRETSGPYEQYF,TGTGCCAGCAGGGAGACTAGCGGGCCCTACGAGCAGTACTTC
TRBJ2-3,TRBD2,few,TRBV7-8,CASSLQRGGRRGTDTQYF,TGTGCCAGCAGCCTACAGCGGGGGGGCCGGCGAGGCACAGATACGCAGTATTTT
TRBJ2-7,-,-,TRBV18,CASSPNYYEQYF,TGTGCCAGCTCACCAAACTACTACGAGCAGTACTTC
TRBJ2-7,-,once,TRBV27,CASSLLYSSLYEQYF,TGTGCCAGCAGTTTACTTTACAGTTCCCTCTACGAGCAGTACTTC
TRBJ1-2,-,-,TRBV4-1,CASSHKARNNYGYTF,TGCGCCAGCAGCCACAAAGCAAGAAATAACTATGGCTACACCTTC
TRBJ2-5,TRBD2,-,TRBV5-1,CASSPREGIGETQYF,TGCGCCAGCAGCCCACGGGAGGGGATAGGGGAGACCCAGTACTTC
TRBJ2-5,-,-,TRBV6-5,CASSYDRRTETQYF,TGTGCCAGCAGTTATGACAGGAGAACGGAGACCCAGTACTTC
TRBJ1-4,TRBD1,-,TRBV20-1,CSASGPGQGGFGYEKLFF,TGCAGTGCTAGTGGGCCGGGACAGGGAGGGTTTGGGTATGAAAAACTGTTTTTT
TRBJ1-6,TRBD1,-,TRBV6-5,CASRLDRVGYSPLHF,TGTGCCAGCAGACTGGACAGGGTTGGATATTCACCCCTCCACTTT
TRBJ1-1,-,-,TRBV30,CAWGNLAEAFF,TGTGCCTGGGGGAACTTGGCTGAAGCTTTCTTT
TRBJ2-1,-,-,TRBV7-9,CASSSPGISYNEQFF,TGTGCCAGCAGCTCACCAGGTATTTCCTACAATGAGCAGTTCTTC
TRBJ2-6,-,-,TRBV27,CASTEGVGANVLTF,TGTGCCAGCACCGAGGGGGTCGGGGCCAACGTCCTGACTTTC
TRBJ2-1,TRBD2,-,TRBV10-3,CAIAGTSEYNEQFF,TGTGCCATAGCCGGGACTAGCGAGTACAATGAGCAGTTCTTC
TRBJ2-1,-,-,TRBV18,CASFPSQGWLLFSYNEQFF,TGTGCCAGCTTCCCCAGCCAGGGGTGGCTCCTCTTCTCCTACAATGAGCAGTTCTTC
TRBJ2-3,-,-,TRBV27,CASSILAPFTDTQYF,TGTGCCAGCAGTATCCTAGCCCCATTCACAGATACGCAGTATTTT
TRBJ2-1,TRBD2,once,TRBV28,CASKTSGIDNEQFF,TGTGCCAGCAAAACTAGCGGGATAGACAATGAGCAGTTCTTC
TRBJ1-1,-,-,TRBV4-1,CASSQGRMNTEAFF,TGCGCCAGCAGCCAAGGCAGGATGAACACTGAAGCTTTCTTT
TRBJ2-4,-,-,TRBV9,CASSVGYRADKNIQYF,TGTGCCAGCAGCGTAGGCTACAGGGCGGACAAAAACATTCAGTACTTC
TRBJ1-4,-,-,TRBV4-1,CASSQVGGGIRTNEKLFF,TGCGCCAGCAGCCAAGTGGGAGGGGGAATACGAACTAATGAAAAACTGTTTTTT